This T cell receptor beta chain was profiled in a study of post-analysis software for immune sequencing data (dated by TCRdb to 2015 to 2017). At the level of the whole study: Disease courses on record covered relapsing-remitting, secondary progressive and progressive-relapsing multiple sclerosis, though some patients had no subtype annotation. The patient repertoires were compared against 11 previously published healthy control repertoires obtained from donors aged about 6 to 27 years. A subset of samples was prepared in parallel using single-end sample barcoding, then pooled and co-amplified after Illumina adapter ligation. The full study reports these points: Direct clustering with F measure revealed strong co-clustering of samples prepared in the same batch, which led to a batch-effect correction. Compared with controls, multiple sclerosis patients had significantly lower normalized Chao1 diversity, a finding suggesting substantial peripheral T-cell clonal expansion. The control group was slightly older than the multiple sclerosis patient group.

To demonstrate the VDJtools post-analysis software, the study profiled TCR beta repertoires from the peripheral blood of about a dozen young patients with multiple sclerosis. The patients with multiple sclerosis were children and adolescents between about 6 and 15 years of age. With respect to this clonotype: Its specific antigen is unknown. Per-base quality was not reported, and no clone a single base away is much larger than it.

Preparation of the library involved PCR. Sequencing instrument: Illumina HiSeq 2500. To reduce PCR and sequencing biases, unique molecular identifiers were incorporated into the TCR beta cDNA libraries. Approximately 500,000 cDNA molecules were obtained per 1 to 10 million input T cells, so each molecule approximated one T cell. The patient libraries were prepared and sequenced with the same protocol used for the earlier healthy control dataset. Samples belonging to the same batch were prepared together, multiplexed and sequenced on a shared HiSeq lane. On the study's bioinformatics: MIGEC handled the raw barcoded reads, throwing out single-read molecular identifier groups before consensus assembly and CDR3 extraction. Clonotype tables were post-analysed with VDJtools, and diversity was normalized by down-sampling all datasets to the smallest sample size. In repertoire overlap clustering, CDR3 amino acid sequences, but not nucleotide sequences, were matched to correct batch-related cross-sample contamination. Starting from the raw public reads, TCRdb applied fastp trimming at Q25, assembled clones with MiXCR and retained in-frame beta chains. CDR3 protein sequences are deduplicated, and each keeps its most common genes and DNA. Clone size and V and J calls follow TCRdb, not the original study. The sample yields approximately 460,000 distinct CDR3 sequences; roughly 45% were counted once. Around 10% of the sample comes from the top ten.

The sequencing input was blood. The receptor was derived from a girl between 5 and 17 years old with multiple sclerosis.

The base sequence is TGTGCCAGCCAAGGACCAGGGACGACTGAAGCTTTCTTT. This encodes CASQGPGTTEAFF. The chain is encoded by TRBV18 joined to TRBJ1-1; the D region possibly corresponds to TRBD1 (5 bases align). The germline ends are 15 bases apart after V is trimmed by 8 bases and J by 5 bases. The CDR3 runs 13 amino acids, cysteine and phenylalanine included. CDR3 DNA is the only sequence kept; it has 39 bases, read in frame from the first base. The germline V gene provides CDR1 KGHSH and CDR2 LQKENI.